Listed below are T cell receptor beta chains from one sample, sequenced in a study of blood T cell repertoires in COVID-19. TCRdb keeps only in-frame clones here, not all; method: immunoSEQ multiplex PCR. Found here are about 310,000 clones, just under 90% of them singletons; the top ten hold more than 9%. Sequencing was carried out using PBMCs or T cells enriched from blood (not recorded which). The receptor source for this set is a woman aged 25 to 39 who had recovered from COVID-19. Each CDR3 is given with its conserved first and last residue. Each record gives: D gene, V gene, J gene, CDR3 length, clone size, CDR3 DNA, CDR3 protein. D genes are given only for firm matches. Rows give clone size only sometimes, using once, few, many, or a class for an expanded clone.

NA	TRBV5-6	TRBJ1-2	16	NA	TGTGCCAGCAGCTTTGGCAAGGGACACCTCCTTATGGGCTACACCTTC	CASSFGKGHLLMGYTF
NA	TRBV7-6	TRBJ1-4	16	NA	TGTGCCAGCAGCTTAGCGGCAGGTGCAACTAATGAAAAACTGTTTTTT	CASSLAAGATNEKLFF
NA	TRBV29-1	TRBJ2-5	14	NA	TGCAGCGTTGAAGTAGCAGGGGAACAAGAGACCCAGTACTTC	CSVEVAGEQETQYF
TRBD1	TRBV5-8	TRBJ1-4	16	few	TGTGCCAGCAGCCCGTGGACAGGGGGCAACGATGAAAAACTGTTTTTT	CASSPWTGGNDEKLFF
TRBD1	TRBV19	TRBJ1-2	12	NA	TGTGCCAGTAGTCCACGACAGGGCCGCTACACCTTC	CASSPRQGRYTF
NA	TRBV29-1	TRBJ2-1	18	NA	TGCAGCGTTGCGGGACAACGGCCCAAAAAAACTTCCTACAATGAGCAGTTCTTC	CSVAGQRPKKTSYNEQFF
TRBD1	TRBV18	TRBJ1-1	16	NA	TGTGCCAGCTCATCCAGAGGGGGACAGGCGAACACTGAAGCTTTCTTT	CASSSRGGQANTEAFF
TRBD2	TRBV25-1	TRBJ2-7	15	once	TGTGCCAGCAGTGACCCAGCGGGGGCCACCTACGAGCAGTACTTC	CASSDPAGATYEQYF
TRBD2	TRBV2	TRBJ2-3	15	NA	TGTGCCAGCAAACAGGGACTAGCGGGCACAGATACGCAGTATTTT	CASKQGLAGTDTQYF
TRBD2	TRBV7-3	TRBJ2-1	15	NA	TGTGCCAGCAGCCGACTAGCAAGCTCCTACAATGAGCAGTTCTTC	CASSRLASSYNEQFF
TRBD1	TRBV3-1/TRBV3-2	TRBJ1-1	15	NA	TGTGCCAGCAGCTTCCGACAGGGACTGAACACTGAAGCTTTCTTT	CASSFRQGLNTEAFF
NA	TRBV7-2	TRBJ2-2	16	NA	TGTGCCAGCAGCTTAGAAGGACACCTGAACACCGGGGAGCTGTTTTTT	CASSLEGHLNTGELFF
TRBD2	TRBV13	TRBJ2-1	16	NA	TGTGCCAGCAGCCGGCGACTAGCGGGATCCTACAATGAGCAGTTCTTC	CASSRRLAGSYNEQFF
TRBD1	TRBV7-9	TRBJ2-3	14	NA	TGTGCCAGCAGCGTAGGACAGGGGTCCCATACGCAGTATTTT	CASSVGQGSHTQYF
NA	TRBV4-1	TRBJ2-7	18	NA	TGCGCCAGCAGCCAACAATCGTCTCAGGGCAGCAGCTCCTACGAGCAGTACTTC	CASSQQSSQGSSSYEQYF
TRBD1	TRBV27	TRBJ2-1	14	once	TGTGCCAGCAGGGGGACAGGCTCCTACAATGAGCAGTTCTTC	CASRGTGSYNEQFF
TRBD2	TRBV7-3	TRBJ2-2	15	few	TGTGCCAGCAGTCCGGGGACTAGCGGGACCGGGGAGCTGTTTTTT	CASSPGTSGTGELFF
TRBD2	TRBV10-3	TRBJ2-7	15	NA	TGTGCCATCAGTGTTCAAGCGGGAGGGCCCCACGAGCAGTACTTC	CAISVQAGGPHEQYF
NA	TRBV6-5	TRBJ1-2	13	NA	TGTGCCAGCAGGGGCTTTCCTACCTATGGCTACACCTTC	CASRGFPTYGYTF
TRBD1	TRBV19	TRBJ1-1	13	NA	TGTGCCAGTAGTATAGATAGAGGGGGCGAAGCTTTCTTT	CASSIDRGGEAFF
TRBD1	TRBV6-5	TRBJ2-2	15	NA	TGTGCCAGCAGTTACTCAACCCAGGGGGCCGGGGAGCTGTTTTTT	CASSYSTQGAGELFF
TRBD2	TRBV9	TRBJ2-3	17	NA	TGTGCCAGCAGCCCAGGTGCTAGCGGAGTTTTCACAGATACGCAGTATTTT	CASSPGASGVFTDTQYF
TRBD2	TRBV5-1	TRBJ2-2	20	NA	TGCGCCAGCAGCTTGGCTTGGGCTACGGGCCTAGCGGGAGACACCGGGGAGCTGTTTTTT	CASSLAWATGLAGDTGELFF
NA	TRBV7-9	TRBJ1-6	14	NA	TGTGCCAGCAGCTACAGGGCCTTGGGGTCACCCCTCCACTTT	CASSYRALGSPLHF
NA	TRBV5-1	TRBJ2-3	14	many	TGCGCCAGCAGCTTCGGCGGAGGCACAGATACGCAGTATTTT	CASSFGGGTDTQYF
TRBD1	TRBV5-4	TRBJ1-2	16	NA	TGTGCCAGCAGCTTGGGGGGACAGGGGGCGTCCCTGGGCTACACCTTC	CASSLGGQGASLGYTF
NA	TRBV7-9	TRBJ1-2	9	NA	TGTGCCAGCAGCCCCCGAGTCACCTTC	CASSPRVTF
NA	TRBV25-1	TRBJ1-2	15	NA	TGTGCCAGCAGTGAATTTGTGGGGCTGAGCTATGGCTACACCTTC	CASSEFVGLSYGYTF
NA	TRBV5-4	TRBJ1-1	14	once	TGTGCCAGCAGCCTAACAGGGACGAACACTGAAGCTTTCTTT	CASSLTGTNTEAFF
NA	TRBV6-2/TRBV6-3	TRBJ2-1	16	NA	TGTGCCAGCAGCTACTCTAGTCTAGCGAGTTACAATGAGCAGTTCTTC	CASSYSSLASYNEQFF
NA	TRBV2	TRBJ1-1	11	NA	TGTGCCCTCCGAGGGAACACTGAAGCTTTCTTT	CALRGNTEAFF
TRBD2	TRBV4-2	TRBJ2-5	17	NA	TGTGCCAGCAGCCAAGGGACTAGCGGGAGGGCCGGGGAGACCCAGTACTTC	CASSQGTSGRAGETQYF
TRBD1	TRBV30	TRBJ1-1	15	NA	TGTGCCTGGAGTTCCCCCCGGACAGGGGGTCAGGGGGCTTTCTTT	CAWSSPRTGGQGAFF
TRBD1	TRBV28	TRBJ2-7	13	NA	TGTGCCAGCATAGGGGGCTATGGCTACGAGCAGTACTTC	CASIGGYGYEQYF
NA	TRBV27	TRBJ1-5	12	NA	TGTGCCAGCAGTTCGGGGGTCCAGCCCCAGCATTTT	CASSSGVQPQHF
TRBD1	TRBV28	TRBJ1-6	15	few	TGTGCCAGCAGCCCTCCGGACAGGGAGAGGTCACCCCTCCACTTT	CASSPPDRERSPLHF
TRBD2	TRBV7-2	TRBJ2-7	14	NA	TGTGCCAGCAGCCCTGGGGGGGGACTCTACGAGCAGTACTTC	CASSPGGGLYEQYF
TRBD2	TRBV9	TRBJ2-2	16	NA	TGTGCCAGCAGCGAACTAGCGGTCACTGCCCCCGGGGAGCTGTTTTTT	CASSELAVTAPGELFF
TRBD2	TRBV6-5	TRBJ2-7	14	NA	TGTGCCAGCAGGATAGCGGGAGGGCCGTACGAGCAGTACTTC	CASRIAGGPYEQYF
TRBD1	TRBV10-1	TRBJ1-1	16	NA	TGCGCCAGCAATAAGGACAGGGACGTGAGTACTACTGAAGCTTTCTTT	CASNKDRDVSTTEAFF
TRBD1	TRBV5-6	TRBJ2-5	19	NA	TGTGCCAGCAGCTTGGGGGCCGGACAGGGGGAAACACTCCAAGAGACCCAGTACTTC	CASSLGAGQGETLQETQYF
TRBD1	TRBV9	TRBJ1-1	15	NA	TGTGCCAGCAGCGTAACGGGACAGGGGTTCACTGAAGCTTTCTTT	CASSVTGQGFTEAFF
TRBD1	TRBV5-8	TRBJ1-2	16	NA	TGTGCCGGAGTCCGGGACAGGGGGCACTACATCTATGGCTACACCTTC	CAGVRDRGHYIYGYTF
NA	TRBV7-9	TRBJ1-1	14	few	TGTGCCAGCAGCCAAGTCGGGGATCGCACTGAAGCTTTCTTT	CASSQVGDRTEAFF
NA	TRBV27	TRBJ2-3	13	NA	TGTGCCAGCAGTTTATCAGCTCTTGATACGCAGTATTTT	CASSLSALDTQYF
TRBD2	TRBV27	TRBJ2-7	14	NA	TGTGCCAGCAGTTTTACTAGCGGGATATCCGAGCAGTACTTC	CASSFTSGISEQYF
NA	TRBV6-5	TRBJ1-1	15	NA	TGTGCCAGCAGTTACTCGTCAGGGGTTCACGCTGAAGCTTTCTTT	CASSYSSGVHAEAFF
NA	TRBV20-1	TRBJ2-1	9	NA	TGCAGTGCTAGGGGACAAAAGTTCTTC	CSARGQKFF
TRBD1	TRBV29-1	TRBJ1-1	16	NA	TGCAGCGTTACAGGGGGCACACGAATCCAGAACACTGAAGCTTTCTTT	CSVTGGTRIQNTEAFF
NA	TRBV6-5	TRBJ1-4	15	NA	TGTGCCAGCAGTCTCTGGACTTCGGGAGCTGAAAAACTGTTTTTT	CASSLWTSGAEKLFF
TRBD1	TRBV4-2	TRBJ2-1	16	NA	TGTGCCAGCAGCCAAGAGACAGGGGGCAGGTTCAATGAGCAGTTCTTC	CASSQETGGRFNEQFF
NA	TRBV7-9	TRBJ1-3	17	NA	TGTGCCAGCAGCTTAGGCGTCTCCCAAGCCTCTGGAAACACCATATATTTT	CASSLGVSQASGNTIYF
NA	TRBV5-8	TRBJ2-7	14	NA	TGTGCCAGCAGCCTCCGACTAGGGTTCTACGAGCAGTACTTC	CASSLRLGFYEQYF
NA	TRBV4-3	TRBJ2-5	15	NA	TGCGCCAGCAGCCAAGGGCGGGCCACCGAAGAGACCCAGTACTTC	CASSQGRATEETQYF